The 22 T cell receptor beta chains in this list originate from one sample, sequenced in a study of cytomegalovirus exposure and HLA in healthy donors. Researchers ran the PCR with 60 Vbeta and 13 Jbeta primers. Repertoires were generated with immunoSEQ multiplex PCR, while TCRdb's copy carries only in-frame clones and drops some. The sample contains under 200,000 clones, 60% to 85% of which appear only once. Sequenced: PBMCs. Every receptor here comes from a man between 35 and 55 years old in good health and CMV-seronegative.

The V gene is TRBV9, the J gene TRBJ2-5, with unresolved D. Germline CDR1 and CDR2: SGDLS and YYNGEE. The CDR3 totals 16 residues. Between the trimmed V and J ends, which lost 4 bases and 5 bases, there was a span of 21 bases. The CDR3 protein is CASSLRSGSLQETQYF. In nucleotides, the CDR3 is TGTGCCAGCAGCCTAAGATCAGGTAGTCTCCAGGAGACCCAGTACTTC. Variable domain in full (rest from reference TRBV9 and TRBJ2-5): DSGVTQTPKHLITATGQRVTLRCSPRSGDLSVYWYQQSLDQGLQFLIQYYNGEERAKGNILERFSAQQFPDLHSELNLSSLELGDSALYFCASSLRSGSLQETQYFGPGTRLLVL.

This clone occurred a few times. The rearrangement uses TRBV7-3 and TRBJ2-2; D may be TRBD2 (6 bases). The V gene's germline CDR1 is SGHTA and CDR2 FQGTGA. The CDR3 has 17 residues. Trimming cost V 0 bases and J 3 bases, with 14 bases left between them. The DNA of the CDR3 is TGTGCCAGCAGCTTAACGGGGGGACGGACGGACACCGGGGAGCTGTTTTTT. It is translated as CASSLTGGRTDTGELFF. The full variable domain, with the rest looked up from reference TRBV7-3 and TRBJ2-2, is GAGVSQTPSNKVTEKGKYVELRCDPISGHTALYWYRQSLGQGPEFLIYFQGTGAADDSGLPNDRFFAVRPEGSVSTLKIQRTERGDSAVYLCASSLTGGRTDTGELFFGEGSRLTVL.

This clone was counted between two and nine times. The CDR3 is CATSRDSGGRSYEQYF. As DNA, the CDR3 is TGTGCCACCAGCAGAGATAGCGGGGGACGGTCCTACGAGCAGTACTTC. V usage is TRBV15 and J usage is TRBJ2-7, with TRBD2 matching over 9 bases. Germline CDR1 reads LNHNV; CDR2 reads YYDKDF (reference sequence). Trimming cost V 0 bases and J 1 base; bases outside gene matches: 4. This CDR3 region has 16 residues.

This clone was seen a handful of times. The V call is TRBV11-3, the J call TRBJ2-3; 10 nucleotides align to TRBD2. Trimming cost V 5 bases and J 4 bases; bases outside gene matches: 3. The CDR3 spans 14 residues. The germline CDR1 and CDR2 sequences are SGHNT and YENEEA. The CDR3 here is CASSPGTSADTQYF. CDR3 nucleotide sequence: TGTGCCAGCAGCCCGGGGACTAGCGCAGATACGCAGTATTTT. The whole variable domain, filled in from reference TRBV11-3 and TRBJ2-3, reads EAGVVQSPRYKIIEKKQPVAFWCNPISGHNTLYWYLQNLGQGPELLIRYENEEAVDDSQLPKDRFSAERLKGVDSTLKIQPAELGDSAVYLCASSPGTSADTQYFGPGTRLTVL.

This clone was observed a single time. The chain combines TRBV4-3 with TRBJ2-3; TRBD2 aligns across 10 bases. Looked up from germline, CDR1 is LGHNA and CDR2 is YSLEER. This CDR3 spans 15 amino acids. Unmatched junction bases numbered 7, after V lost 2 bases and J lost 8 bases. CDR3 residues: CASSQPSGGHITQYF. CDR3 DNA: TGCGCCAGCAGCCAACCTAGCGGGGGCCATATTACGCAGTATTTT.

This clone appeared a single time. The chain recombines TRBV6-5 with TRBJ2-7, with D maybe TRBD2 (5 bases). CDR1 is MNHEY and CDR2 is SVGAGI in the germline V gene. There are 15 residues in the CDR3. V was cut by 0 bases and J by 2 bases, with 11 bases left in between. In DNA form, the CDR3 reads TGTGCCAGCAGTTACTCACGGCTAGCCCCCTACGAGCAGTACTTC. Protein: CASSYSRLAPYEQYF.

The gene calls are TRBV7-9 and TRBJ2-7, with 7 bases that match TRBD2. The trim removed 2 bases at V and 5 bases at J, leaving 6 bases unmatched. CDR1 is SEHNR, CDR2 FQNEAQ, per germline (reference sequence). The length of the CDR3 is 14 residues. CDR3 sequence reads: CASSLLASGNEQYF. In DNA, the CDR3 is TGTGCCAGCAGCTTACTTGCTAGCGGTAACGAGCAGTACTTC. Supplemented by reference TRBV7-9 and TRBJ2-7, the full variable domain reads DTGVSQNPRHKITKRGQNVTFRCDPISEHNRLYWYRQTLGQGPEFLTYFQNEAQLEKSRLLSDRFSAERPKGSFSTLEIQRTEQGDSAMYLCASSLLASGNEQYFGPGTRLTVT.

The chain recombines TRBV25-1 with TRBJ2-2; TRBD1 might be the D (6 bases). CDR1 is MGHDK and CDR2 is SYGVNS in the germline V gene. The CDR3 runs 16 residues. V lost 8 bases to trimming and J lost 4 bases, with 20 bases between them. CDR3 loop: CASAEPGVARTGELFF. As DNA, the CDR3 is TGTGCCAGCGCTGAACCAGGGGTCGCGCGCACCGGGGAGCTGTTTTTT.

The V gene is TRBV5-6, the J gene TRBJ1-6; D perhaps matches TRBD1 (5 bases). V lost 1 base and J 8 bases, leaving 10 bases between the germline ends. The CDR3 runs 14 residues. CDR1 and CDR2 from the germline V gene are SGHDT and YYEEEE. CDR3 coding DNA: TGTGCCAGCAGCTTGATCCTACAGGATTCACCCCTCCACTTT. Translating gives CASSLILQDSPLHF.

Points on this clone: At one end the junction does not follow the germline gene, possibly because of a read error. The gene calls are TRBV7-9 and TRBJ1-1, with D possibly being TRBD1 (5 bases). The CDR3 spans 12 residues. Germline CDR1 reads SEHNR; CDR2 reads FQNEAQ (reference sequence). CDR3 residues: CSSSPWGAEAFF. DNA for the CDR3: TGTTCCAGCAGCCCCTGGGGCGCCGAAGCTTTCTTT.

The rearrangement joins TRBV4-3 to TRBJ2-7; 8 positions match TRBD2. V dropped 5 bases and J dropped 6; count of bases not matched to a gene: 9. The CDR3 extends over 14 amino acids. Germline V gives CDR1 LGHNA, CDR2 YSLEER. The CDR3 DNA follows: TGCGCCAGCAGCTCCTACACGGGAGGGAGCGAGCAGTACTTC. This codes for CASSSYTGGSEQYF.

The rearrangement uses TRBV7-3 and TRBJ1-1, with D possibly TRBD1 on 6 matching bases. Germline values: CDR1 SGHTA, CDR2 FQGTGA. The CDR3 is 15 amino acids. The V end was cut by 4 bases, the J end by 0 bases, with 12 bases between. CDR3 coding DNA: TGTGCCAGCAGCTCAGGGGTAGGCATGAACACTGAAGCTTTCTTT. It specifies CASSSGVGMNTEAFF.

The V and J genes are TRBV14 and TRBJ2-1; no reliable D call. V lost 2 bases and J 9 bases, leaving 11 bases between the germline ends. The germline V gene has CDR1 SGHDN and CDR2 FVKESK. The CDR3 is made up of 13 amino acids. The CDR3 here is CASSQTTYGEQFF. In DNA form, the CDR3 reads TGTGCCAGCAGCCAAACCACCTACGGTGAGCAGTTCTTC.

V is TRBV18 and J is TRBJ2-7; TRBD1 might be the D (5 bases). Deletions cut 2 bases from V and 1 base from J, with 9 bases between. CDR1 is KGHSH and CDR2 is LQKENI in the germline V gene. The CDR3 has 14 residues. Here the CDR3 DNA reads TGTGCCAGCTCACCAGATGGGGCTTCCTACGAGCAGTACTTC. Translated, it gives CASSPDGASYEQYF. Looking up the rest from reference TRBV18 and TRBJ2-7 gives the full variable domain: NAGVMQNPRHLVRRRGQEARLRCSPMKGHSHVYWYRQLPEEGLKFMVYLQKENIIDESGMPKERFSAEFPKEGPSILRIQQVVRGDSAAYFCASSPDGASYEQYFGPGTRLTVT.

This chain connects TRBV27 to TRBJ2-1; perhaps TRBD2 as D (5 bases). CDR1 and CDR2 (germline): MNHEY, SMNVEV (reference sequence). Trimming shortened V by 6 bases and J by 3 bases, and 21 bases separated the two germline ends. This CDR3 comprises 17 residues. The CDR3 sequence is CASRVNALGEHYNEQFF. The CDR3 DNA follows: TGTGCCAGCAGGGTAAACGCCCTCGGGGAGCACTACAATGAGCAGTTCTTC.

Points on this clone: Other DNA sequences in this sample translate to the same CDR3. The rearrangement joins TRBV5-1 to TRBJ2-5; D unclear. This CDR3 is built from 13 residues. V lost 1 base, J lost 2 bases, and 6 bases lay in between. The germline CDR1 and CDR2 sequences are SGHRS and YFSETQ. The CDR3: CASSLSVQETQYF. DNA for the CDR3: TGCGCCAGCAGCTTGTCGGTTCAAGAGACCCAGTACTTC. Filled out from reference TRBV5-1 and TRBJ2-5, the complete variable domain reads KAGVTQTPRYLIKTRGQQVTLSCSPISGHRSVSWYQQTPGQGLQFLFEYFSETQRNKGNFPGRFSGRQFSNSRSEMNVSTLELGDSALYLCASSLSVQETQYFGPGTRLLVL.

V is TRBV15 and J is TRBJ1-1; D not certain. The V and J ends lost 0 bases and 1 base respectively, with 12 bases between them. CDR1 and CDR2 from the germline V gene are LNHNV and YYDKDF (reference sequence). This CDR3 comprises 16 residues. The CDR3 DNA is TGTGCCACCAGCAGAGATCATACATCAAAGAACACTGAAGCTTTCTTT. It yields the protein CATSRDHTSKNTEAFF.

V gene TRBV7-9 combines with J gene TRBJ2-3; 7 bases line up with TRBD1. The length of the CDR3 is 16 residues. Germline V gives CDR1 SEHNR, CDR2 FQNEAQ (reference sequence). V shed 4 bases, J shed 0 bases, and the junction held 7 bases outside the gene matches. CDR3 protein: CASSYRGQASTDTQYF. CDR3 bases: TGTGCCAGCAGCTACCGAGGACAGGCTAGCACAGATACGCAGTATTTT.

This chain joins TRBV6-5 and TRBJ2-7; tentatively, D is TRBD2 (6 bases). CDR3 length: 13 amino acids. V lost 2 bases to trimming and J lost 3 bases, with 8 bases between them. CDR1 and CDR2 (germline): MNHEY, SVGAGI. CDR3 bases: TGTGCCAGCAGTTACGGAGGGATCTACGAGCAGTACTTC. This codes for CASSYGGIYEQYF.

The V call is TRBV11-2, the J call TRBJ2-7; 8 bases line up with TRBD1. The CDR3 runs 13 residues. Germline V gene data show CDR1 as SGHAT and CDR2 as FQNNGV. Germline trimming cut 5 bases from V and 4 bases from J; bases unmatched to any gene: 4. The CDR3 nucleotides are TGTGCCAGCAGCCGTTACAGGGGGTACGAGCAGTACTTC. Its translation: CASSRYRGYEQYF.

The CDR3 nucleotides read TGTGCCAGTAGTATAGGGGGGGACAGGGGGCTGGAGACCCAGTACTTC. It specifies CASSIGGDRGLETQYF. The chain is built from TRBV19 and TRBJ2-5, with 12 bases fitting TRBD1. Germline V gives CDR1 LNHDA, CDR2 SQIVND (reference sequence). Losses at the gene ends were 1 base for V and 5 bases for J; bases not matched to a gene: 5. The CDR3 has 16 residues.

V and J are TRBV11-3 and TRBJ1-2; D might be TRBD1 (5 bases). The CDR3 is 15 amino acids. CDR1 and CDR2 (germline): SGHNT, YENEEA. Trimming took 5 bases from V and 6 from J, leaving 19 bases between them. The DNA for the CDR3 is TGTGCCAGCAGCCCCGAGCAGGGCACCTGGGATGGCTACACCTTC. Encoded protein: CASSPEQGTWDGYTF.